A selection of T cell receptor beta chains follows, all from one sample in a study of cytomegalovirus exposure and HLA in healthy donors. The protocol was immunoSEQ multiplex PCR, while the TCRdb copy is restricted to in-frame clones and leaves out a portion. Of some 150,000 clones listed, approximately 78% are singletons. Sequencing was carried out using PBMCs. Every receptor here comes from a woman aged 50 to 60 in good health and CMV-seropositive. Both conserved end residues are part of each CDR3. The order of the fields is V gene, CDR3 length, D gene, clone size, J gene, CDR3 protein, CDR3 DNA. The D gene is left open where the match is weak. The size entry is marked missing in some rows and otherwise reads once, few, many or a size class.

TRBV13	17	TRBD1	-	TRBJ1-1	CASSLDRGRDLNTEAFF	TGTGCCAGCAGCTTGGACAGGGGGAGGGATCTGAACACTGAAGCTTTCTTT
TRBV15	15	-	-	TRBJ1-5	CATSRAPQENQPQHF	TGTGCCACCAGCAGAGCCCCCCAGGAAAATCAGCCCCAGCATTTT
TRBV19	16	-	-	TRBJ2-3	CASSMGLIPSTDTQYF	TGTGCCAGTAGTATGGGACTGATTCCTAGCACAGATACGCAGTATTTT
TRBV10-1	15	-	-	TRBJ2-7	CASSAGQAGSYEQYF	TGCGCCAGCAGCGCCGGACAGGCGGGGTCCTACGAGCAGTACTTC
TRBV7-6	19	-	-	TRBJ2-2	CASSPFKLGDRFNTGELFF	TGTGCCAGCAGCCCGTTTAAACTAGGCGACAGGTTTAACACCGGGGAGCTGTTTTTT
TRBV18	14	-	few	TRBJ1-4	CASSPRDMDEKLFF	TGTGCCAGCTCACCGAGGGATATGGATGAAAAACTGTTTTTT
TRBV28	14	TRBD1	-	TRBJ1-5	CASGQVSDNQPQHF	TGTGCCAGCGGACAGGTTTCGGACAATCAGCCCCAGCATTTT
TRBV4-1	16	TRBD1	-	TRBJ2-5	CASSQGQGVGEETQYF	TGCGCCAGCAGCCAAGGACAGGGGGTCGGGGAAGAGACCCAGTACTTC
TRBV4-3	18	-	-	TRBJ1-6	CASSQDSAGGSYNSPLHF	TGCGCCAGCAGCCAAGATTCCGCCGGGGGCTCCTATAATTCACCCCTCCACTTT
TRBV2	15	-	-	TRBJ2-7	CASSGRLTGHNEQYF	TGTGCCAGCAGTGGAAGACTTACAGGGCACAACGAGCAGTACTTC
TRBV5-1	12	-	few	TRBJ1-1	CASRTGDTEAFF	TGCGCCAGCCGGACGGGGGACACTGAAGCTTTCTTT
TRBV5-1	15	TRBD1	-	TRBJ1-1	CASSLLGQGGSEAFF	TGCGCCAGCAGCTTGTTGGGACAGGGAGGGTCTGAAGCTTTCTTT
TRBV5-1	13	TRBD1	-	TRBJ1-2	CASSTTGSHGYTF	TGCGCCAGCAGCACGACAGGGAGCCATGGCTACACCTTC
TRBV11-3	13	-	-	TRBJ1-1	CASSLGPGTEAFF	TGTGCCAGCAGCCTCGGGCCGGGGACTGAAGCTTTCTTT
TRBV19	18	-	-	TRBJ1-6	CASSIEGGTSSYNSPLHF	TGTGCCAGTAGTATAGAGGGAGGGACCAGCTCCTATAATTCACCCCTCCACTTT
TRBV19	15	TRBD2	-	TRBJ2-1	CASSIVGLALNEQFF	TGTGCCAGTAGTATAGTGGGACTAGCTCTCAATGAGCAGTTCTTC
TRBV7-2	14	-	-	TRBJ2-3	CASSSYPNSDTQYF	TGTGCCAGCAGCTCCTACCCGAACTCAGATACGCAGTATTTT
TRBV5-6	15	TRBD2	-	TRBJ2-4	CASSFQQGGYNSQYF	TGTGCCAGCAGCTTTCAGCAGGGAGGGTACAACAGTCAGTACTTC
TRBV7-8	16	-	-	TRBJ1-2	CASSLAGSNFNYGYTF	TGTGCCAGCAGCTTGGCGGGGTCCAACTTTAACTATGGCTACACCTTC
TRBV27	15	-	-	TRBJ2-7	CASSRTRDKTYEQYF	TGTGCCAGCAGTCGAACTCGGGACAAGACCTACGAGCAGTACTTC
TRBV5-6	16	-	-	TRBJ1-1	CASSLATQGWNTEAFF	TGTGCCAGCAGCTTGGCAACACAGGGCTGGAACACTGAAGCTTTCTTT
TRBV9	12	-	-	TRBJ2-2	CASGRPTGELFF	TGTGCCAGTGGCAGGCCGACCGGGGAGCTGTTTTTT
TRBV10-1	14	-	-	TRBJ2-7	CASSPGGRSYEQYF	TGCGCCAGCTCACCCGGGGGACGGTCCTACGAGCAGTACTTC
TRBV5-1	15	TRBD1	-	TRBJ2-1	CASSYPGQGLGEQFF	TGCGCCAGCAGCTATCCGGGACAGGGCCTTGGTGAGCAGTTCTTC
TRBV10-3	16	TRBD1	-	TRBJ2-7	CAISGGPGQGSYEQYF	TGTGCCATCAGCGGGGGGCCGGGACAGGGGTCCTACGAGCAGTACTTC
TRBV27	13	-	-	TRBJ2-3	CASSLGASDTQYF	TGTGCCAGCAGTTTAGGGGCTTCAGATACGCAGTATTTT
TRBV6-4	16	TRBD2	-	TRBJ2-1	CASSDSSSGSTNEQFF	TGTGCCAGCAGTGACTCTAGTAGCGGGAGCACGAATGAGCAGTTCTTC
TRBV5-5	14	-	-	TRBJ1-5	CASSPGTRSQPQHF	TGTGCCAGCAGCCCGGGGACACGGAGTCAGCCCCAGCATTTT
TRBV5-1	13	-	-	TRBJ1-1	CASSLRRGTEAFF	TGCGCCAGCAGCCTACGTCGGGGCACTGAAGCTTTCTTT
TRBV4-2	16	TRBD1	-	TRBJ2-1	CASSRDFRDRHNEQFF	TGTGCCAGCAGCCGAGATTTCCGGGACAGGCACAATGAGCAGTTCTTC
TRBV7-2	15	-	-	TRBJ2-7	CASSLGLPTTYEQYF	TGTGCCAGCAGCTTAGGGTTGCCAACTACCTACGAGCAGTACTTC
TRBV4-1	17	-	-	TRBJ2-2	CASSQGSRDFHTGELFF	TGCGCCAGCAGCCAAGGGTCTCGGGACTTTCACACCGGGGAGCTGTTTTTT